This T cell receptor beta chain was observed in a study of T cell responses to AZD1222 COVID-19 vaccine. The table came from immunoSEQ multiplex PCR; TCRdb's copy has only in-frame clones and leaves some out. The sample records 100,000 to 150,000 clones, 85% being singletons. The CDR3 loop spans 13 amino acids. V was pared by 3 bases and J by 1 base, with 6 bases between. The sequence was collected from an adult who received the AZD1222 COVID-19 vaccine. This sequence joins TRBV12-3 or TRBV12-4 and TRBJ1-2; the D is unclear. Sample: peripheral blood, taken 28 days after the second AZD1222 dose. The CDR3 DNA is TGTGCCAGCAGTTTTGGGATTAACTATGGCTACACCTTC. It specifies CASSFGINYGYTF.